This T cell receptor beta chain is drawn from a study of cytomegalovirus exposure and HLA in healthy donors. In the study overall: Genotyping of roughly 400 donors showed that 70% to 90% belonged to the Caucasian-associated ancestry cluster.

The PCR used 60 Vbeta and 13 Jbeta primers. Profiled with immunoSEQ multiplex PCR; TCRdb holds only in-frame clones, not every one. This table has 90,000 to 110,000 clones, 73% appearing once. V was pared by 4 bases and J by 5 bases, with 8 bases of the junction left unmatched. Germline assignment: CDR1 MNHEY and CDR2 SVGAGI. The CDR3 totals 15 residues. The J gene is TRBJ2-5, the V gene TRBV6-5; 9 nucleotides align to TRBD2. The sequence was collected from a man in his forties in good health and CMV-seronegative. Sequenced: PBMCs. Here the CDR3 DNA reads TGTGCCAGCAGTTCCGCGGGGGGGCGTTGGGAGACCCAGTACTTC. Encoded protein: CASSSAGGRWETQYF.